What follows are 24 T cell receptor beta chains derived from one specimen sequenced in a study of cytomegalovirus exposure and HLA in healthy donors. The PCR employed 60 Vbeta primers together with 13 Jbeta primers. The assay was immunoSEQ multiplex PCR, and TCRdb's table has in-frame clones only and misses some. The repertoire holds fewer than 250,000 clones, with roughly 82% as singletons. Material: PBMCs. All receptors derive from a man aged 35-49 years in good health and CMV-seropositive.

The J gene is TRBJ1-1, the V gene TRBV7-3; D is uncertain. The CDR3 contains 12 residues. Germline assignment: CDR1 SGHTA and CDR2 FQGTGA. V lost 6 bases to trimming and J lost 5 bases, with 10 bases between them. The CDR3 sequence is CASSSLGTEAFF. DNA for the CDR3: TGTGCCAGCAGTTCCCTCGGTACTGAAGCTTTCTTT.

This clone was counted a few times. V and J are TRBV6-5 and TRBJ1-2; 10 nucleotides line up with TRBD1. Germline-derived CDR1 and CDR2 are MNHEY and SVGAGI. This CDR3 comprises 15 residues. J gave up 4 bases and V 5 bases, and 7 bases lay outside the gene matches. CDR3 sequence reads: CASSMTGGFIYGYTF. CDR3 DNA sequence: TGTGCCAGCAGTATGACAGGGGGCTTCATCTATGGCTACACCTTC.

This clone has only a few counts. The CDR3 DNA follows: TGTGCCAGCAGCCTCACTAGCGGGAGGTGGGATACGCAGTATTTT. Protein: CASSLTSGRWDTQYF. The chain carries TRBV6-6 and TRBJ2-3, with 12 bases fitting TRBD2. CDR3 length equals 15 residues. Germline CDR1 reads MNHNY; CDR2 reads SVGAGI (reference sequence). V was clipped by 6 bases and J by 6 bases; unmatched bases: 7.

V and J are TRBV5-4 and TRBJ2-1, with a tentative D call TRBD2 (6 bases). V shed 1 base and J shed 1 base, with 9 bases lying between them. CDR3 length equals 15 residues. The germline V gene has CDR1 SGHNT and CDR2 YYREEE (reference sequence). The CDR3 protein is CASSLFGTSYNEQFF. The CDR3 region has the DNA TGTGCCAGCAGCTTGTTCGGGACTTCCTACAATGAGCAGTTCTTC.

V is TRBV15 and J is TRBJ1-2; 8 bases fit TRBD1. V lost 0 bases to trimming and J lost 5 bases; unmatched junction nucleotides: 5. The CDR3 extends over 15 amino acids. The germline gives CDR1 LNHNV, CDR2 YYDKDF (reference sequence). Written as DNA, the CDR3 is TGTGCCACCAGCAGAGAAACAACAGGGGGGTATGGCTACACCTTC. Its translation is CATSRETTGGYGYTF.

V usage is TRBV19 and J usage is TRBJ1-2; a weak D match, TRBD1 (5 bases). CDR1 LNHDA and CDR2 SQIVND come from the germline V gene (reference sequence). Trimming pared 5 bases from V and 6 bases from J, leaving 7 bases between. This CDR3 comprises 11 residues. CDR3 loop: CASSQGDGYTF. CDR3 nucleotide sequence: TGTGCCAGTAGTCAAGGGGATGGCTACACCTTC.

The chain links TRBV19 to TRBJ1-1; possibly TRBD1 for D (6 bases). The V gene's germline CDR1 is LNHDA and CDR2 SQIVND (reference sequence). V was pared by 7 bases and J by 1 base, with 10 bases between. The CDR3 length is 13 residues. CDR3 sequence: CASKQGANTEAFF. In DNA, the CDR3 is TGTGCCAGTAAACAGGGAGCGAACACTGAAGCTTTCTTT.

This clone was observed once. The chain carries TRBV5-4 and TRBJ2-1; 8 bases are shared with TRBD2. Germline-derived CDR1 and CDR2 are SGHNT and YYREEE (reference sequence). The CDR3 is 15 residues long. Germline trimming cut 0 bases from V and 6 bases from J; bases unmatched to any gene: 5. The CDR3 sequence: CASSLDSGSGNEQFF. CDR3 nucleotide sequence: TGTGCCAGCAGCTTGGACAGCGGGAGCGGCAATGAGCAGTTCTTC.

The CDR3 nucleotides are TGTGCCAGCAGCTTAGACAGGCTGGCTCAGCCCCAGCATTTT. Its translation is CASSLDRLAQPQHF. The J gene is TRBJ1-5, the V gene TRBV11-2; no definite D call. Trimming stripped 0 bases from V and 6 bases from J, with 9 bases between. The CDR3 totals 14 residues. Germline V gene sequence: CDR1 SGHAT, CDR2 FQNNGV.

In DNA form, the CDR3 reads TGTGCCAGTAGTACGACAGGGTGGGGTGAGCAGTTCTTC. Translated, it gives CASSTTGWGEQFF. The gene calls are TRBV19 and TRBJ2-1; 7 nucleotides match TRBD1. CDR3 length: 13 amino acids. After removal of 4 bases from V and 9 bases from J, the junction contained 6 bases not matched to a gene. Looked up from germline, CDR1 is LNHDA and CDR2 is SQIVND (reference sequence).

The chain couples TRBV23-1 to TRBJ2-3; 8 bases match TRBD2. TRBV23-1 is classed as an ORF, of uncertain function. The CDR3 covers 19 residues. V was pared by 4 bases and J by 0 bases, with 15 bases of the junction left unmatched. The DNA of the CDR3 is TGCGCCAGCAGTCCCCCCGGGGGGGCGGCTAGCGGTAGCACAGATACGCAGTATTTT. It codes for CASSPPGGAASGSTDTQYF.

The rearrangement joins TRBV6-1 to TRBJ2-2, with D maybe TRBD2 (7 bases). CDR1 MNHNS and CDR2 SASEGT come from the germline V gene. The CDR3 runs 13 residues. The V gene lost 10 bases and the J gene lost 7 bases, with 16 bases spanning the gap. For the CDR3, the DNA is TGTGCCAACACGGGGGGCTGGGGCGGGGAGCTGTTTTTT. It encodes CANTGGWGGELFF.

This clone was detected only a few times. The chain employs TRBV18 and TRBJ1-4, with TRBD1 as a possible D gene (5 bases). Trimming took 3 bases from V and 5 from J, leaving 10 bases between them. The CDR3 covers 14 residues. Germline loops: CDR1 KGHSH, CDR2 LQKENI. CDR3 nucleotides: TGTGCCAGCTCACCGGGGAGGGGCAATGAAAAACTGTTTTTT. It translates to CASSPGRGNEKLFF.

The rearrangement links TRBV29-1 to TRBJ2-1; 15 bases are shared with TRBD2. J was trimmed by 4 bases and V by 1 base; bases with no gene match: 2. The CDR3 has 16 residues. Germline CDR1 SQVTM, CDR2 ANQGSEA. CDR3 sequence reads: CSVEGGLAGGYNEQFF. Written as DNA, the CDR3 is TGCAGCGTTGAAGGGGGACTAGCGGGAGGATACAATGAGCAGTTCTTC.

This chain uses TRBV4-1 with TRBJ2-5, with D perhaps matching TRBD1 (6 bases). The CDR3 is 17 amino acids. V was pared by 0 bases and J by 7 bases, with 21 bases between. Germline values: CDR1 MGHRA, CDR2 YSYEKL. The CDR3 spells CASSQELAGAIGGTQYF. CDR3 bases: TGCGCCAGCAGCCAAGAGTTAGCAGGGGCCATTGGGGGGACCCAGTACTTC.

The chain has TRBV6-5 and TRBJ2-1; 10 nucleotides align to TRBD1. CDR3 length: 15 residues. Losses at the gene ends were 5 bases for V and 5 bases for J; bases not matched to a gene: 6. CDR1 and CDR2 (germline): MNHEY, SVGAGI. The CDR3 protein is CASSADRGFNNEQFF. CDR3 DNA sequence: TGTGCCAGCAGTGCGGACAGGGGGTTCAACAATGAGCAGTTCTTC.

The chain is built from TRBV27 and TRBJ1-5; 8 positions agree with TRBD1. Losses at the gene ends were 5 bases for V and 7 bases for J; bases not matched to a gene: 10. The CDR3 runs 15 residues. CDR1 and CDR2 (germline): MNHEY, SMNVEV (reference sequence). CDR3 in DNA: TGTGCCAGCAGTCGCCAACAGGGGGTCATCCAGCCCCAGCATTTT. Its translation is CASSRQQGVIQPQHF.

The rearrangement joins TRBV10-3 to TRBJ2-3; 7 positions match TRBD2. The CDR3 loop spans 15 amino acids. Germline V gene sequence: CDR1 ENHRY, CDR2 SYGVKD. With V trimmed by 6 bases and J by 0 bases, 6 bases remained unmatched. The CDR3 nucleotides read TGTGCCATCAGGCCAGCGGGATTTAGCACAGATACGCAGTATTTT. This codes for CAIRPAGFSTDTQYF.

The chain carries TRBV7-8 and TRBJ2-2, with a weak D call TRBD2 (5 bases). This CDR3 spans 16 amino acids. CDR1 is SGHVS and CDR2 is FQNEAQ in the germline V gene. V dropped 1 base and J dropped 7 bases, with 16 bases sitting between them. The DNA of the CDR3 is TGTGCCAGCAGCTTAGTAGTTCGGACTCCCTTCGGGGAGCTGTTTTTT. Amino acids: CASSLVVRTPFGELFF.

The chain has TRBV9 and TRBJ1-2, with D possibly TRBD1 on 5 matching bases. CDR3 length: 13 amino acids. Trimming took off 1 base at V and 4 bases at J, with 8 bases between the two ends. Per the germline V gene, CDR1 is SGDLS and CDR2 is YYNGEE. DNA of the CDR3: TGTGCCAGCAGCGTACGGGGGGGCTATGGCTACACCTTC. Its translation: CASSVRGGYGYTF.

V is TRBV5-1 and J is TRBJ2-2, with 11 bases matching TRBD1. Trimming took 6 bases from V and 7 from J; bases not matched to a gene: 5. The CDR3 spans 14 residues. Germline CDR1 and CDR2: SGHRS and YFSETQ. For the CDR3, the DNA is TGCGCCAGCACCGGGACAGGGGGTGTCGGGGAGCTGTTTTTT. Translating gives CASTGTGGVGELFF.

The chain uses TRBV25-1 and TRBJ2-1, with TRBD1 as a possible D gene (6 bases). There are 15 residues in the CDR3. The V gene lost 6 bases and the J gene lost 6 bases, with 18 bases spanning the gap. In germline, CDR1 is MGHDK, CDR2 SYGVNS. The CDR3 region is CASSPTLGDINEQFF. CDR3 DNA: TGTGCCAGCAGCCCCACCTTAGGGGACATCAATGAGCAGTTCTTC.

This rearrangement joins TRBV18 to TRBJ2-7; D possibly corresponds to TRBD2 (6 bases). CDR3 length: 14 residues. Trimming took 0 bases from V and 7 from J, leaving 13 bases between them. Looked up from germline, CDR1 is KGHSH and CDR2 is LQKENI. CDR3 in DNA: TGTGCCAGCTCACCACCGAATCATCGGGAGGAGCAGTACGTC. This sequence encodes CASSPPNHREEQYV.

V is TRBV7-9 and J is TRBJ1-1; D unresolved. CDR1 is SEHNR and CDR2 is FQNEAQ in the germline V gene (reference sequence). This CDR3 region has 11 residues. V was shortened by 3 bases and J by 8 bases, with 7 bases between the two germline ends. CDR3: CASSLGLEAFF. CDR3 nucleotides: TGTGCCAGCAGCTTGGGCCTCGAAGCTTTCTTT.